One and the same sample provided the 14 T cell receptor beta chains below, sequenced in a study of blood T cells in healthy people across ages. Combining a sample-barcoded 5' primer with a J-beta primer mix, a second PCR ran for about 6 to 11 cycles. Each CDR3 protein is one row after TCRdb ran MiXCR on the 5' RACE reads. The table shows approximately 580,000 distinct CDR3 sequences, with about 24% occurring only once. The same data also went into a second study, on T cells of mothers and their children.

Sequenced material: blood. These receptors came from a boy between 10 and 17 years old in good health.

This clonotype was observed a handful of times. This chain links TRBV7-9 with TRBJ1-3; D gene unclear. V lost 4 bases and J 0 bases, leaving 10 bases between the germline ends. CDR1 SEHNR and CDR2 FQNEAQ come from the germline V gene (reference sequence). The CDR3 runs 15 residues. CDR3 bases: TGTGCCAGCAGCTCAGGCGGGTTCTCTGGAAACACCATATATTTT. Translating gives CASSSGGFSGNTIYF.

The genes are TRBV7-2 and TRBJ2-1, with 7 bases identical to TRBD1. The CDR3 is 13 amino acids. The V gene's germline CDR1 is SGHTA and CDR2 FQGNSA. V was pared by 5 bases and J by 6 bases, with 4 bases of the junction left unmatched. The CDR3 DNA reads TGTGCCAGCAGCACAGGGGTTCCCAATGAGCAGTTCTTC. This translates into CASSTGVPNEQFF.

This clonotype was counted a few times. The junction departs from germline at one end; a sequencing error may be responsible. The chain has TRBV7-7 and TRBJ2-5, with D maybe TRBD2 (5 bases). The CDR3 is made up of 18 amino acids. The germline CDR1 and CDR2 sequences are SSHAT and FNYEAQ (reference sequence). DNA of the CDR3: TGTGCTAGCAGCTTAGCTCGAAGTCCCCTAGCTTACCAAGAGACCCAGTACTTC. It encodes CASSLARSPLAYQETQYF.

This clonotype was observed a handful of times. The rearrangement joins TRBV5-1 to TRBJ2-3; 8 bases align to TRBD1. The CDR3 covers 15 residues. The V gene's germline CDR1 is SGHRS and CDR2 YFSETQ. J lost 7 bases, V lost 0 bases, and 7 bases had no gene match. The CDR3 DNA reads TGCGCCAGCAGCTTGGGCGGGACAGGCGAAAATACGCAGTATTTT. Protein sequence: CASSLGGTGENTQYF.

This clonotype occurred once. The chain links TRBV7-3 to TRBJ2-3; D unclear. Germline assignment: CDR1 SGHTA and CDR2 FQGTGA. The CDR3 contains 15 residues. The V gene lost 5 bases and the J gene lost 0 bases, with 12 bases spanning the gap. DNA for the CDR3: TGTGCCAGCAGCCGGGCCTACGCTAGCACAGATACGCAGTATTTT. Amino acid sequence: CASSRAYASTDTQYF.

This clonotype was counted only a few times. The chain has TRBV28 and TRBJ1-4; a possible D gene is TRBD1 (5 bases). The CDR3 sequence is 14 residues long. The V end was cut by 8 bases, the J end by 4 bases, with 14 bases between. Germline CDR1 MDHEN, CDR2 SYDVKM. This chain's CDR3 is CASRKAGSNEKLFF. In nucleotides, the CDR3 is TGTGCCAGCCGAAAAGCAGGGAGTAATGAAAAACTGTTTTTT.

This clonotype was observed a handful of times. The chain links TRBV20-1 to TRBJ1-4; unclear D gene. This CDR3 is built from 17 residues. Germline V gives CDR1 DFQATT, CDR2 SNEGSKA (reference sequence). The V end was cut by 5 bases, the J end by 0 bases, with 19 bases between. CDR3 DNA sequence: TGCAGTGCTCGTTACCGGCGCCCAGATGCAACTAATGAAAAACTGTTTTTT. Translating it yields CSARYRRPDATNEKLFF.

This clonotype was recorded once. This chain connects TRBV6-5 to TRBJ2-3; TRBD1 matches 7 bases. Germline loops: CDR1 MNHEY, CDR2 SVGAGI. The V and J ends lost 7 bases and 9 bases, in that order; junction bases with no gene match: 10. The CDR3 spans 13 residues. CDR3: CASINSRQGTQYF. The DNA for the CDR3 is TGTGCCAGCATAAATTCCCGACAGGGCACGCAGTATTTT.

In this sample, this clonotype turned up a few times. Relative to the germline gene, one junction end is altered; a read error may explain this. The V gene is TRBV27, the J gene TRBJ2-5; unclear D gene. This CDR3 contains 11 residues. Germline values: CDR1 MNHEY, CDR2 SMNVEV (reference sequence). The CDR3 DNA sequence: TGTGCCAGCAGTGACTTCTACGAGCAGTGCTTC. Translated, it gives CASSDFYEQCF.

This chain connects TRBV6-2 or TRBV6-3 to TRBJ2-1; 12 nucleotides agree with TRBD2. Trimming took 5 bases from V and 7 from J; bases not matched to a gene: 15. Per germline, CDR1 MNHEY and CDR2 SVGEGT. The CDR3 is 18 amino acids. The CDR3 bases are TGTGCCAGCAGTATGCGACTAGCGGGGGCGCCCATTTTGAATGAGCAGTTCTTC. Protein: CASSMRLAGAPILNEQFF.

This clonotype was found a few times. The V gene is TRBV4-1, the J gene TRBJ1-6; no firm D call. Trimming removed 1 base at V and 14 bases at J, with 12 bases between. CDR3 length: 13 residues. Germline CDR1 is MGHRA and CDR2 is YSYEKL. DNA of the CDR3: TGCGCCAGCAGCCAAGTAGGAGGTAGAGCCCTCCACTTT. It is translated as CASSQVGGRALHF.

This clonotype turned up a few times. The rearrangement uses TRBV10-3 and TRBJ2-7; D unresolved. This CDR3 spans 12 amino acids. Germline CDR1 is ENHRY and CDR2 is SYGVKD. Between the trimmed V and J ends, which lost 7 bases and 5 bases, there was a span of 12 bases. CDR3 region: CAIIGFRNEQYF. In DNA form, the CDR3 reads TGTGCCATCATCGGGTTTCGGAACGAGCAGTACTTC.

This clonotype came up once. This chain connects TRBV12-3 or TRBV12-4 to TRBJ2-1; TRBD1 matches at 9 bases. This CDR3 contains 15 residues. V shed 6 bases, J shed 7 bases, and the junction held 10 bases outside the gene matches. CDR3 sequence reads: CASSRAGTGKNEQFF. The CDR3 nucleotides read TGTGCCAGCAGCCGTGCGGGGACAGGGAAAAATGAGCAGTTCTTC.

This clonotype appeared a few times. The rearrangement links TRBV3-1 to TRBJ1-2; D ambiguous. V gave up 1 base and J gave up 9 bases, with 21 bases separating them. This CDR3 comprises 16 residues. Germline CDR1 reads LGHDT; CDR2 reads YNNKEL (reference sequence). CDR3 sequence (DNA): TGTGCCAGCAGCCAAGGATTCGGCAGAGACTATACAAGCTACACCTTC. This codes for CASSQGFGRDYTSYTF. The whole variable domain, filled in from reference TRBV3-1 and TRBJ1-2, reads DTAVSQTPKYLVTQMGNDKSIKCEQNLGHDTMYWYKQDSKKFLKIMFSYNNKELIINETVPNRFSPKSPDKAHLNLHINSLELGDSAVYFCASSQGFGRDYTSYTFGSGTRLTVV.